This TCR beta chain was recovered during a study of OX40 agonist ivuxolimab in advanced cancers. This table comes from immunoSEQ multiplex PCR, and its TCRdb copy is limited to in-frame clones, with some not included. The sample lists almost 80,000 clones; roughly 80% were seen once. V lost 0 bases and J 6 bases, leaving 15 bases between the germline ends. This CDR3 comprises 16 residues. CDR1 and CDR2 (germline): MGHRA, YSYEKL. The chain joins TRBV4-1 to TRBJ1-5, with a weak D call TRBD1 (6 bases). This TCR was recovered from an adult with an advanced solid tumor such as melanoma, head and neck, liver or kidney cancer. This specimen was CD4+ or CD8+ T cells sorted from blood, taken in a trial of the OX40 agonist ivuxolimab. CDR3 nucleotide sequence: TGCGCCAGCAGCCAAGATAGCCAGGGGAAAATTCAGCCCCAGCATTTT. It specifies CASSQDSQGKIQPQHF.